Each of the 7 T cell receptor beta chains below was sequenced from the same sample in a study of spatial heterogeneity in lung cancer. TCRdb processed the 5' RACE reads anew with MiXCR; each CDR3 protein has one entry. The table lists approximately 27,000 distinct CDR3 sequences, 6% of them singletons. Stated time point: blood at routine non-recurrence follow-up after resection. The authors sequenced whole RNA from tumor, nontumor lung or frozen PBMC without sorting. The specimen comprised PBMCs, sampled at follow-up. These receptor sequences come from a male donor with early-stage non-small cell lung cancer.

At least ten counts were recorded for this clonotype. This chain links TRBV12-3 or TRBV12-4 with TRBJ1-5, with TRBD1 identical over 8 bases. The length of the CDR3 is 15 residues. V gave up 5 bases and J gave up 0 bases; unmatched junction bases: 3. CDR3 in DNA: TGTGCCAGCAGTCGACAGGGGCTTAGCAATCAGCCCCAGCATTTT. Protein product: CASSRQGLSNQPQHF.

Ten or more counts support this clonotype. The chain joins TRBV6-2 or TRBV6-3 to TRBJ2-1; D is perhaps TRBD2 (7 bases). With 7 bases removed from V and 9 bases from J, the gap between germline ends came to 19 bases. From germline, CDR1 is MNHEY and CDR2 SVGEGT. This CDR3 spans 14 amino acids. The CDR3 protein is CASTQGRARGEQFF. CDR3 bases: TGTGCCAGCACCCAGGGGAGGGCGAGGGGTGAGCAGTTCTTC.

At least ten counts were recorded for this clonotype. The J gene is TRBJ2-5, the V gene TRBV25-1; 9 bases align to TRBD1. After removal of 7 bases from V and 4 bases from J, the junction contained 4 bases not matched to a gene. The length of the CDR3 is 13 residues. Germline CDR1 reads MGHDK; CDR2 reads SYGVNS. The CDR3, as DNA: TGTGCCAGCACCGGACAGGGGACAGAGACCCAGTACTTC. It codes for CASTGQGTETQYF.

This clonotype was found many times. The chain couples TRBV20-1 to TRBJ2-4; TRBD1 matches at 9 bases. CDR3 length: 13 amino acids. Trimming at V came to 5 bases and at J to 6 bases, leaving 5 bases not matched to a gene. The V gene's germline CDR1 is DFQATT and CDR2 SNEGSKA (reference sequence). The CDR3: CSAGGTGPNIQYF. The DNA for the CDR3 is TGCAGTGCTGGGGGGACAGGGCCAAACATTCAGTACTTC.

This clonotype was recorded at least ten times. This chain connects TRBV5-1 to TRBJ2-6; TRBD1 aligns across 8 bases. V trimming: 2 bases; J trimming: 2 bases; junction bases outside the gene matches: 0. The CDR3 covers 15 residues. Germline CDR1 SGHRS, CDR2 YFSETQ. The CDR3 DNA reads as TGCGCCAGCAGCTTACAGGGGGCTGGGGCCAACGTCCTGACTTTC. It specifies CASSLQGAGANVLTF.

This clonotype has ten or more counts. This chain links TRBV6-5 with TRBJ2-3; D ambiguous. In germline, CDR1 is MNHEY, CDR2 SVGAGI. The CDR3 runs to 13 residues. V lost 8 bases to trimming and J lost 2 bases, with 11 bases between them. This CDR3 reads CASVGGNTDTQYF. For the CDR3, the DNA is TGTGCCAGCGTCGGCGGCAACACAGATACGCAGTATTTT.

This clonotype was detected ten times or more. The chain combines TRBV6-6 with TRBJ2-1; 13 positions match TRBD2. The CDR3 consists of 16 residues. CDR1 and CDR2 (germline): MNHNY, SVGAGI (reference sequence). V lost 6 bases and J lost 8; bases outside the gene matches: 10. This CDR3 is CASRPTSGGDWDEQFF. In DNA, the CDR3 is TGTGCCAGCAGGCCAACTAGCGGGGGGGACTGGGATGAGCAGTTCTTC.